Sequencing of this TCR beta chain was carried out in a study of T cell changes during pregnancy in multiple sclerosis. Sequencing used immunoSEQ multiplex PCR; TCRdb keeps in-frame clones, though not all of them. The table includes over 45,000 clones, 80% to 95% detected once. This CDR3 contains 14 residues. The ends were cut back, 5 bases at V and 0 bases at J, with 8 bases in the middle. The germline CDR1 and CDR2 sequences are LNHDA and SQIVND (reference sequence). The chain recombines TRBV19 with TRBJ1-5; D gene uncertain. This clonotype was sampled from a female donor with multiple sclerosis, enrolled in a pregnancy study. Sequences were derived from CD8+ T cells from peripheral blood mononuclear cells, sampled after pregnancy. The CDR3 loop is CASSLSYSNQPQHF. The CDR3 DNA reads as TGTGCCAGTAGTCTCAGTTATAGCAATCAGCCCCAGCATTTT. Supplemented by reference TRBV19 and TRBJ1-5, the full variable domain reads DGGITQSPKYLFRKEGQNVTLSCEQNLNHDAMYWYRQDPGQGLRLIYYSQIVNDFQKGDIAEGYSVSREKKESFPLTVTSAQKNPTAFYLCASSLSYSNQPQHFGDGTRLSIL.